Presented here are 8 T cell receptor beta chains from one specimen sequenced in a study of T cells after yellow fever vaccination (dated by TCRdb to between 2019 and 2020). This specimen's treatment or condition label, per the study, means: live attenuated yellow fever vaccine strain. The library was built by means of 5' RACE. TCRdb names Illumina NovaSeq 6000 as the instrument used. TCRdb took the public reads, trimmed them with fastp at Q25, ran MiXCR for clone calling and kept in-frame beta chains. Rows with a matching CDR3 protein are joined into one entry that keeps the most common DNA and genes. This sample gives under 350,000 distinct CDR3 sequences in total; approximately 4% of them show up just once. The biggest ten clones account for roughly 24% of the sample. The specimen comprised PBMCs, sampled 5 days after the yellow fever booster vaccination. These TCRs come from a man younger than 35 who received the YFV17D yellow fever vaccine.

In its sample, this clonotype was seen many times. The V call is TRBV7-2, the J call TRBJ2-7; TRBD2 agrees at 13 bases. Germline CDR1 and CDR2: SGHTA and FQGNSA. The ends lost 5 bases at V and 4 bases at J; junction bases unmatched: 2. The CDR3 loop spans 14 amino acids. In DNA form, the CDR3 reads TGTGCCAGCAGCCCGGGACTAGCGGGATACGAGCAGTACTTC. Its protein product is CASSPGLAGYEQYF.

This clonotype was counted a few times. V usage is TRBV20-1 and J usage is TRBJ1-1; D not resolved. Germline CDR1 reads DFQATT; CDR2 reads SNEGSKA (reference sequence). The ends were cut back, 6 bases at V and 4 bases at J, with 12 bases in the middle. CDR3 length: 12 amino acids. The chain's CDR3 is CSALLRLTEAFF. The DNA for the CDR3 is TGCAGTGCACTTCTAAGGCTCACTGAAGCTTTCTTT.

This clonotype was counted ten times or more. As DNA, the CDR3 is TGTGCCAGCAGCTTGACCGGGGCGCCGGCTGGAAGAAACATTCAGTACTTC. Encoded protein: CASSLTGAPAGRNIQYF. J is TRBJ2-4 and V is TRBV7-9; TRBD1 or TRBD2 may be the D gene (5 bases each). V lost 3 bases, J lost 6 bases, and 21 bases lay in between. Germline-derived CDR1 and CDR2 are SEHNR and FQNEAQ (reference sequence). The CDR3 has 17 residues.

This clonotype came up many times. J is TRBJ2-1 and V is TRBV4-1; D is undetermined. Trimming pared 4 bases from V and 8 bases from J, leaving 18 bases between. This CDR3 contains 15 residues. Germline CDR1 MGHRA, CDR2 YSYEKL. The CDR3 DNA is TGCGCCAGCAGCCCGACACCGGGTACTGGAGATGAGCAGTTCTTC. Encoded protein: CASSPTPGTGDEQFF.

There are a few counts of this clonotype. This sequence joins TRBV7-9 and TRBJ2-5; 14 bases fit TRBD2. There are 17 residues in the CDR3. The germline gives CDR1 SEHNR, CDR2 FQNEAQ (reference sequence). V lost 5 bases, J lost 4 bases, and 9 bases stayed unmatched. CDR3 region: CASSPRLAGGPRETQYF. DNA for the CDR3: TGTGCCAGCAGCCCCCGACTAGCGGGGGGGCCGAGAGAGACCCAGTACTTC.

This chain links TRBV12-3 or TRBV12-4 with TRBJ1-6; D perhaps matches TRBD1 (5 bases). The CDR3 totals 15 residues. Trimming removed 1 base at V and 8 bases at J, with 12 bases between. CDR3 sequence (DNA): TGTGCCAGCAGTTTAGGATCAGGGAAGGATTCACCCCTCCACTTT. It is translated as CASSLGSGKDSPLHF.

The sample holds many counts of this clonotype. The V call is TRBV21-1, the J call TRBJ2-7; TRBD2 is the table's D call and was not checked against the DNA. TRBV21-1 is listed as a pseudogene. The CDR3 totals 14 residues. The CDR3 here is CASSHYRGAAEQYV. The CDR3 bases are TGTGCCAGCAGCCACTATAGGGGAGCGGCCGAGCAGTACGTC.

This clonotype was seen only a few times. The chain has TRBV10-3 and TRBJ2-7; possible D gene TRBD2, 5 bases. The CDR3 has 12 residues. V was trimmed by 0 bases and J by 11 bases, leaving 11 bases between them. Germline V gives CDR1 ENHRY, CDR2 SYGVKD. The CDR3 here is CAISESLGEEYF. CDR3 bases: TGTGCCATCAGTGAGTCGCTGGGAGAGGAGTACTTC.